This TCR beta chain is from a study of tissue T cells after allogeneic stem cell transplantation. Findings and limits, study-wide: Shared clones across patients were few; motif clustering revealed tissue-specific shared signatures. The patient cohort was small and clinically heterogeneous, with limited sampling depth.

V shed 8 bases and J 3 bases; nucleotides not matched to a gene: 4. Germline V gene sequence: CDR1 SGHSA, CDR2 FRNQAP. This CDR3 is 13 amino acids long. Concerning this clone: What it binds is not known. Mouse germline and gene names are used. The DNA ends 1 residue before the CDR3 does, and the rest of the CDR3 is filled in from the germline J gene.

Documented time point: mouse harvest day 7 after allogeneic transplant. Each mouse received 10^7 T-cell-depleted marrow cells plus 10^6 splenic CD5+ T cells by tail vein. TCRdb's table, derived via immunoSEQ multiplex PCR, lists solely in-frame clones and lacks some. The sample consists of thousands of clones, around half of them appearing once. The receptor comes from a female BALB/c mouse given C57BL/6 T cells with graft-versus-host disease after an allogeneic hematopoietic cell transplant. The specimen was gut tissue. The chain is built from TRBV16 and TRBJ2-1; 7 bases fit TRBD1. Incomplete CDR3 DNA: TGTGCAAGCGCCGGGACAGTCTATGCTGAGCAGTTC. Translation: CASAGTVYAEQF. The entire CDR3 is CASAGTVYAEQFF.